This T cell receptor (beta chain) was documented in a study of response to subunit inactivated influenza vaccine. General study results and limits: There was a suggestion from the authors that each seasonal influenza vaccination recruits few new T cells.

TCRdb independently ran MiXCR on the RT-PCR reads; one entry per CDR3 protein. The table records about 700,000 distinct CDR3 sequences, roughly 13% of them present only once. The CDR3 extends over 17 amino acids. The trim removed 5 bases at V and 3 bases at J, leaving 10 bases unmatched. Germline V gene lookup returns CDR1 ENHRY and CDR2 SYGVKD. This clonotype was seen only a few times. Its antigen is unknown. The receptor comes from a man over 45 who received an inactivated influenza vaccine. Sample: PBMCs from blood, taken 14 days before vaccination. The V call is TRBV10-3, the J call TRBJ2-3; TRBD2 matches 11 bases. The CDR3 protein is CAISREVLAGGTDTQYF. The CDR3 coding sequence is TGTGCCATCAGTCGGGAGGTGCTAGCGGGAGGTACAGATACGCAGTATTTT.